This T cell receptor beta chain was obtained from a study of T cell responses to AZD1222 COVID-19 vaccine. Study-level points and caveats: Recipients of AZD1222 seropositive at baseline numbered only 6 or 7. Without day 14 samples, only post-peak T cell repertoires were studied. Compared with day 0, the breadth and depth of the Spike-specific TCR repertoire rose significantly after two doses of AZD1222. Donors were chiefly white British, with a greater number of females, and clonal diversity was perhaps underestimated.

Using immunoSEQ multiplex PCR, the repertoire was profiled, and TCRdb retains in-frame clones only, with some absent. Among roughly 120,000 clones listed, 85% to 95% were seen once. Note on this clone: Its specificity is not known.

This clonotype was obtained from an adult in good health. This specimen consisted of peripheral blood, obtained on day 0 of AZD1222 vaccination.

The DNA of the CDR3 is TGTGCCTTGGGACTAGCGGGAGGAACTGGGGCCAACGTCCTGACTTTC. This codes for CALGLAGGTGANVLTF. The chain links TRBV30 to TRBJ2-6; 15 bases agree with TRBD2. Per the germline V gene, CDR1 is GTSNPN and CDR2 is SVGIG (reference sequence). V gave up 7 bases and J gave up 2 bases; unmatched junction bases: 3. This CDR3 is 16 amino acids long.